These 5 T cell receptor beta chains originate from one sample sequenced in a study of human T cells and chemical hapten exposure. Time point here: healthy volunteer bleed at 6 weeks. Unfractionated whole blood yielded total RNA. Using its own MiXCR run on the RACE reads, TCRdb lists one record per CDR3 protein. Of 35,000 to 50,000 distinct CDR3 sequences in the sample, about 4% are singletons; the top ten hold 4.5% to 6.5%. The sequenced sample consisted of whole blood. The source of these receptors is a human donor in good health. Some clones in this sample may be carry-over from other donors' samples.

In this sample, this clonotype turned up many times. The chain carries TRBV29-1 and TRBJ2-2; possibly TRBD1 for D (6 bases). V was clipped by 0 bases and J by 6 bases, with 14 bases between them. Looked up from germline, CDR1 is SQVTM and CDR2 is ANQGSEA. The CDR3 is 15 amino acids. This chain's CDR3 is CSVEDRQERAGELFF. DNA of the CDR3: TGCAGCGTTGAAGATAGACAGGAACGCGCCGGGGAGCTGTTTTTT.

This clonotype has ten or more counts. The gene calls are TRBV6-5 and TRBJ1-1, with 8 positions matching TRBD1. Germline V gene sequence: CDR1 MNHEY, CDR2 SVGAGI. The CDR3 has 13 amino acids. With V trimmed by 7 bases and J by 4 bases, 5 bases remained unmatched. DNA of the CDR3: TGTGCCAGCAACATGCAGGGGGCCACTGAAGCTTTCTTT. Its protein product is CASNMQGATEAFF.

This clonotype showed up many times. The J gene is TRBJ2-1, the V gene TRBV29-1, with a tentative D call TRBD1 (6 bases). Germline CDR1 reads SQVTM; CDR2 reads ANQGSEA. CDR3 length: 10 residues. Between the trimmed V and J ends, which lost 7 bases and 9 bases, there was a span of 10 bases. The CDR3 reads CSGGQIEQFF. Written as DNA, the CDR3 is TGCAGCGGTGGACAGATTGAGCAGTTCTTC.

This clonotype is large by share. V gene TRBV7-8 combines with J gene TRBJ2-1, with 13 bases matching TRBD2. Per germline, CDR1 SGHVS and CDR2 FQNEAQ. The CDR3 spans 19 residues. With V trimmed by 0 bases and J by 8 bases, 13 bases remained unmatched. CDR3 amino acids: CASSLALGLAGVEKDEQFF. The DNA of the CDR3 is TGTGCCAGCAGCTTAGCTCTAGGACTAGCGGGAGTCGAGAAGGATGAGCAGTTCTTC.

This clonotype showed up many times. V gene TRBV11-1 combines with J gene TRBJ2-7, with 7 bases identical to TRBD1. The CDR3 covers 14 residues. Germline V lookup: CDR1 SGHAT, CDR2 FQDESV (reference sequence). V lost 0 bases, J lost 5 bases, and 4 bases stayed unmatched. CDR3 in amino acids: CASSLAGQINEQYF. CDR3 DNA sequence: TGTGCCAGCAGCTTAGCGGGACAGATCAACGAGCAGTACTTC.